This T cell receptor beta chain was sequenced for a study of T cells after yellow fever vaccination. Overall study context: It was SMART-Seq v4 Ultra Low Input that prepared the fractions with low cell numbers. Study results and caveats: In post-booster samples, most primary-vaccination clones reappeared (about 95% CD4, 88% CD8). Of the clonotypes, a small share occurred in both CD4 and CD8 compartments. The secondary response showed a weaker magnitude and a faster peak, day 5 versus 15.

This CDR3 spans 13 amino acids. The germline V and J ends were trimmed by 2 bases and 0 bases, with 5 bases remaining between them. Looked up from germline, CDR1 is MNHEY and CDR2 is SVGEGT. MiXCR was run by TCRdb on the 5' RACE reads, yielding one entry per CDR3 protein. The sample yields 400,000 or so distinct CDR3 sequences, about 17% seen once. This clonotype was observed a few times. Its specificity is not known. This clonotype originated in a man aged 18 to 30 who received the YFV17D yellow fever vaccine. This chain connects TRBV6-2 or TRBV6-3 to TRBJ2-7; D unresolved. Material: PBMCs, obtained before the yellow fever booster vaccination. The CDR3 is CASSYVVSYEQYF. The CDR3 coding sequence is TGTGCCAGCAGTTACGTCGTCTCCTACGAGCAGTACTTC.